This T cell receptor beta chain was retrieved from a study of PD-1 blockade in classical Hodgkin lymphoma. Study-wide points: Excluded were patients who started nivolumab under 1 year after ASCT, a group that had lower diversity. According to reports, newly diagnosed patients had lower baseline TCR diversity than healthy donors, and relapsed/refractory patients had lower baseline TCR diversity still. CD8+ TCR diversity did not rise significantly by C4D1, unlike CD4+.

This sample's time point: cycle 4 day 1 (C4D1), after about 6 weeks of nivolumab. Each patient relapsed following autologous stem cell transplantation, and prior brentuximab vedotin exposure differed. Purification of CD4+ T cells from thawed PBMCs was performed via magnetic negative selection. Concerning this clone itself: What it binds is unknown.

Assay: immunoSEQ multiplex PCR; the TCRdb copy retains only in-frame clones and omits some. The sample lists 15,000 to 20,000 clones; around 74% were seen once. The specimen was CD4+ T cells from blood, collected before the fourth cycle of nivolumab. The clonotype was recovered from a human donor with classical Hodgkin lymphoma.

The CDR3 loop reads CAISVTGPFDNEQFF. As DNA, the CDR3 is TGTGCCATCAGCGTTACAGGACCGTTTGACAATGAGCAGTTCTTC. The genes are TRBV10-3 and TRBJ2-1; the D gene is possibly TRBD1 (5 bases). Germline V gives CDR1 ENHRY, CDR2 SYGVKD. The CDR3 spans 15 residues. V was trimmed by 6 bases and J by 5 bases, leaving 17 bases between them.